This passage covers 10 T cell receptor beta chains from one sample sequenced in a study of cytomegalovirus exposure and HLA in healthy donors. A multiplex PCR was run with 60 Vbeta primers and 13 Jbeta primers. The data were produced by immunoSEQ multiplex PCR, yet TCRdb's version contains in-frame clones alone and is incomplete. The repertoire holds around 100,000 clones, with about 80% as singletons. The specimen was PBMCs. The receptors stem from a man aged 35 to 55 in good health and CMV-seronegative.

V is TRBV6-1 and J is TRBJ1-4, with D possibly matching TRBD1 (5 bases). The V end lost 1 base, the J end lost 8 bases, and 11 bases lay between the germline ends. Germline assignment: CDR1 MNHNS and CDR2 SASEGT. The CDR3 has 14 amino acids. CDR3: CASSEGRGWEKLFF. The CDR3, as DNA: TGTGCCAGCAGTGAAGGGAGGGGTTGGGAAAAACTGTTTTTT.

Here the CDR3 reads CASSRDRGPSNTEAFF. As DNA, the CDR3 is TGCGCCAGCAGCCGGGACAGGGGCCCCAGTAACACTGAAGCTTTCTTT. The V and J genes are TRBV4-1 and TRBJ1-1, with 10 positions matching TRBD1. Germline V gene lookup returns CDR1 MGHRA and CDR2 YSYEKL. This CDR3 spans 16 amino acids. V lost 4 bases to trimming and J lost 2 bases; unmatched junction nucleotides: 7.

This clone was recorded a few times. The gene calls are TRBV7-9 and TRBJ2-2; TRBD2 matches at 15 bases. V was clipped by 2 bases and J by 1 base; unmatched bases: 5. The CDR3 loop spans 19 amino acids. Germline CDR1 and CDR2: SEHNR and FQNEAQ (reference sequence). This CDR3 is CASSLSPGLAGGNTGELFF. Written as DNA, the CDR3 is TGTGCCAGCAGCTTATCCCCGGGACTAGCGGGGGGGAACACCGGGGAGCTGTTTTTT.

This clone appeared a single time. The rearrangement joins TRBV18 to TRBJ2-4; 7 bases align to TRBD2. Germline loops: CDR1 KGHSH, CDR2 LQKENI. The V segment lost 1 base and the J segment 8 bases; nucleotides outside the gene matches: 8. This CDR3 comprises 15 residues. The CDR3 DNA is TGTGCCAGCTCACCACAGGGGACTATCGGGGACATTCAGTACTTC. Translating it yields CASSPQGTIGDIQYF.

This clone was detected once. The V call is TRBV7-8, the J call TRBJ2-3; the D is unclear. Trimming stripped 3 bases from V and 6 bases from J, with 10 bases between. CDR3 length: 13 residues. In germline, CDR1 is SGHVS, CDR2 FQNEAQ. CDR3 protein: CASSLAEWDTQYF. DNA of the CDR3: TGTGCCAGCAGCTTGGCGGAGTGGGATACGCAGTATTTT.

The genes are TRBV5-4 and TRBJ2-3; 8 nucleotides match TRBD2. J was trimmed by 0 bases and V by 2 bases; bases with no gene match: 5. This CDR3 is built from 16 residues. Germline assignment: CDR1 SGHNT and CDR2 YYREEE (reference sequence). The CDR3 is CASSLAGAESTDTQYF. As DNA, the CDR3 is TGTGCCAGCAGCTTAGCGGGGGCCGAAAGCACAGATACGCAGTATTTT.

Here the CDR3 DNA reads TGTGCCAGCAGCTTGGCAGTAGGGACACTCCAAGAGACCCAGTACTTC. This sequence encodes CASSLAVGTLQETQYF. The chain has TRBV5-5 and TRBJ2-5; TRBD1 is a possible D gene (6 bases). The V gene's germline CDR1 is SGHKS and CDR2 YYEKEE (reference sequence). V gave up 0 bases and J gave up 1 base, with 13 bases separating them. This CDR3 comprises 16 residues. The whole variable domain, filled in from reference TRBV5-5 and TRBJ2-5, reads DAGVTQSPTHLIKTRGQQVTLRCSPISGHKSVSWYQQVLGQGPQFIFQYYEKEERGRGNFPDRFSARQFPNYSSELNVNALLLGDSALYLCASSLAVGTLQETQYFGPGTRLLVL.

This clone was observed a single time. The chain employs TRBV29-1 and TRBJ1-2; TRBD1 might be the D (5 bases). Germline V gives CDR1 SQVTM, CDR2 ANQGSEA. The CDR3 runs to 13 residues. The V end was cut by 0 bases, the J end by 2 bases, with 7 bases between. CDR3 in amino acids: CSVEDRQNYGYTF. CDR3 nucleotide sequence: TGCAGCGTTGAAGATCGACAGAACTATGGCTACACCTTC.

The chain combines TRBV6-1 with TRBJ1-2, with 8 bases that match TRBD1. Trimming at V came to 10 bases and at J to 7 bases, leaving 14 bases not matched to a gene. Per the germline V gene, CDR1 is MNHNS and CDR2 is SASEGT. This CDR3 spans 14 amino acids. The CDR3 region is CATRTGRVAGGYTF. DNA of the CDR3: TGTGCCACCCGGACAGGGCGGGTGGCGGGTGGCTACACCTTC.

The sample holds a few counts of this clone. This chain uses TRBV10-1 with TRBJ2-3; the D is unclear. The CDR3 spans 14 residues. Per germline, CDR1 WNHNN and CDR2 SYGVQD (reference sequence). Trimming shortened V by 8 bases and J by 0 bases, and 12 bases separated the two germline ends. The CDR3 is CASAPGGSTDTQYF. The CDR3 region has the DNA TGCGCCAGCGCCCCGGGTGGGAGCACAGATACGCAGTATTTT.